Below are 32 T cell receptor beta chains sequenced from a single sample in a study of regulatory T cells in long-lasting Graves disease (dated by TCRdb to the early 2020s). The library was generated by multiplex PCR. The sample was run on an Illumina HiSeq 4000. CDR3 regions were amplified by Arm-PCR with iRepertoire HTBI primers to construct TCR beta libraries. TCRdb trimmed the raw reads at Q25, called clones with MiXCR and kept productive beta chains. Each record represents a unique CDR3 protein, reported with the most common genes and DNA among its rows. The sample includes just over 600,000 distinct CDR3 sequences, with roughly 15% observed a single time. The ten largest clones take up approximately 18% of the sample. The time point label, as the study defines it: newly diagnosed GD, antithyroid drugs for less than 3 months. For both TCR sequencing and RNA sequencing, RNA was extracted from PBMCs using TRIzol.

This same sample was also taken into another study, of T cells in Graves' hyperthyroidism and ophthalmopathy.

The sample in question was peripheral blood mononuclear cells (PBMCs), obtained at new diagnosis, from a patient treated with antithyroid drugs. The receptor source for this set is a woman in her twenties or thirties with Graves disease. Donor details come from another sample of the same person, matched by shared clones.

About this clonotype itself: The junction and the germline gene differ at one end; a read error may be behind it. V and J are TRBV19 and TRBJ1-4, with a weak D call TRBD1 (6 bases). The V gene's germline CDR1 is LNHDA and CDR2 SQIVND (reference sequence). This CDR3 is 15 amino acids long. The CDR3 coding sequence is TGTGCCAGTAGACTTGACAGGTCAACTAATGAAGAACTGTTTTTT. Residues: CASRLDRSTNEELFF.

The gene calls are TRBV18 and TRBJ2-3, with D tentatively TRBD2 (6 bases). This CDR3 region has 15 residues. V shed 4 bases and J shed 2 bases, with 13 bases lying between them. Germline loops: CDR1 KGHSH, CDR2 LQKENI. The CDR3 DNA follows: TGTGCCAGCTCACTACCCGGAGGGTCCACAGATACGCAGTATTTT. Protein sequence: CASSLPGGSTDTQYF.

As for this clonotype: With only one base between it and a far larger clone, this is likely a read error. The chain has TRBV12-3 or TRBV12-4 and TRBJ2-5, with D hard to call. The CDR3 is 11 residues long. V was shortened by 4 bases and J by 6 bases, with 6 bases between the two germline ends. The CDR3 reads CASSSRKTQYF. CDR3 sequence (DNA): TGTGCCAGCAGTTCTCGGAAGACCCAGTACTTC.

CDR3 amino acids: CAWSVFRGEGKLFF. The CDR3 DNA reads TGTGCCTGGAGTGTTTTCAGGGGCGAGGGAAAACTGTTTTTT. The chain links TRBV30 to TRBJ1-4, with D tentatively TRBD1 (6 bases). The germline gives CDR1 GTSNPN, CDR2 SVGIG (reference sequence). V lost 0 bases to trimming and J lost 10 bases, with 15 bases between them. This CDR3 contains 14 residues.

The chain carries TRBV5-1 and TRBJ2-3; D possibly corresponds to TRBD1 (6 bases). V dropped 2 bases and J dropped 0 bases, with 13 bases sitting between them. CDR1 is SGHRS, CDR2 YFSETQ, per germline. This CDR3 has 16 residues. Written as DNA, the CDR3 is TGCGCCAGCAGCTTACAGGGCGGCGGTAGCACAGATACGCAGTATTTT. Residues: CASSLQGGGSTDTQYF.

This clonotype was detected only a few times. The chain combines TRBV28 with TRBJ2-2; the D is unclear. The germline V gene encodes CDR1 MDHEN and CDR2 SYDVKM. V was trimmed by 3 bases and J by 2 bases, leaving 7 bases between them. The CDR3 extends over 14 amino acids. This CDR3 reads CASSFLPNTGELFF. CDR3 nucleotide sequence: TGTGCCAGCAGTTTTCTTCCTAACACCGGGGAGCTGTTTTTT. Based on the CDR3 plus reference TRBV28 and TRBJ2-2, the full variable domain is DVKVTQSSRYLVKRTGEKVFLECVQDMDHENMFWYRQDPGLGLRLIYFSYDVKMKEKGDIPEGYSVSREKKERFSLILESASTNQTSMYLCASSFLPNTGELFFGEGSRLTVL.

V is TRBV27 and J is TRBJ2-3, with D perhaps TRBD1 (6 bases). Germline CDR1 and CDR2: MNHEY and SMNVEV (reference sequence). The CDR3 length is 15 residues. V lost 2 bases and J lost 5, with 14 bases in between. CDR3 DNA: TGTGCCAGCAGTTTAGGCAACAGGGCTGGAGATACGCAGTATTTT. This translates into CASSLGNRAGDTQYF.

Ten or more counts support this clonotype. The chain is built from TRBV7-2 and TRBJ2-3; 10 bases line up with TRBD1. CDR3 length: 15 amino acids. J lost 2 bases, V lost 8 bases, and 7 bases had no gene match. Per the germline V gene, CDR1 is SGHTA and CDR2 is FQGNSA. In nucleotides, the CDR3 is TGTGCCAGCGGCTGGGACAGGGGAACCACAGATACGCAGTATTTT. Encoded protein: CASGWDRGTTDTQYF.

This clonotype showed up many times. This sequence joins TRBV7-2 and TRBJ2-1; D is unclear. Germline CDR1 and CDR2: SGHTA and FQGNSA. V was pared by 1 base and J by 6 bases, with 7 bases between. The CDR3 runs 13 residues. For the CDR3, the DNA is TGTGCCAGCAGCTTAGTTGATCTCAATGAGCAGTTCTTC. Its translation is CASSLVDLNEQFF. The variable domain in full, completed from reference TRBV7-2 and TRBJ2-1, reads GAGVSQSPSNKVTEKGKDVELRCDPISGHTALYWYRQSLGQGLEFLIYFQGNSAPDKSGLPSDRFSAERTGGSVSTLTIQRTQQEDSAVYLCASSLVDLNEQFFGPGTRLTVL.

This clonotype occurred a few times. The chain employs TRBV20-1 and TRBJ1-4; D gene unclear. Germline CDR1 is DFQATT and CDR2 is SNEGSKA (reference sequence). V was shortened by 2 bases and J by 5 bases, with 12 bases between the two germline ends. The CDR3 is 14 amino acids. In nucleotides, the CDR3 is TGCAGTGCTAGATCGCCAGGACTGAATGAAAAACTGTTTTTT. This encodes CSARSPGLNEKLFF.

In this sample, this clonotype turned up many times. The chain is built from TRBV12-3 or TRBV12-4 and TRBJ1-2, with D unresolved. This CDR3 spans 11 amino acids. V lost 5 bases and J lost 2, with 3 bases in between. The CDR3 DNA is TGTGCCAGCAGTGGGAACTATGGCTACACCTTC. As protein: CASSGNYGYTF.

The gene calls are TRBV20-1 and TRBJ2-2; D is undetermined. Trimming removed 7 bases from V and 2 bases from J, with 20 bases in between. The CDR3 length is 16 residues. Germline CDR1 DFQATT, CDR2 SNEGSKA (reference sequence). The CDR3 DNA is TGCAGTGACCCCCCCCCCCAAGATCCAAACACCGGGGAGCTGTTTTTT. It yields the protein CSDPPPQDPNTGELFF.

At least ten counts were recorded for this clonotype. V gene TRBV27 combines with J gene TRBJ2-5; 9 positions agree with TRBD1. The germline CDR1 and CDR2 sequences are MNHEY and SMNVEV (reference sequence). J was trimmed by 5 bases and V by 3 bases; bases with no gene match: 7. The CDR3 covers 15 residues. The CDR3 spells CASSFATGGGETQYF. CDR3 coding DNA: TGTGCCAGCAGTTTTGCTACAGGGGGCGGGGAGACCCAGTACTTC.

A note on this clonotype: A much larger clonotype is one base distant, so this may be a read error. The V and J genes are TRBV7-2 and TRBJ2-7; D may be TRBD2 (5 bases). This CDR3 comprises 17 residues. The V end was cut by 1 base, the J end by 3 bases, with 19 bases between. Germline CDR1 SGHTA, CDR2 FQGNSA. CDR3 amino acids: CTSSLGISVSGSYEQYF. For the CDR3, the DNA is TGTACCAGCAGCTTAGGGATAAGCGTGAGCGGAAGCTACGAGCAGTACTTC.

The chain recombines TRBV6-2 or TRBV6-3 with TRBJ1-2; D unresolved. CDR1 MNHEY and CDR2 SVGEGT come from the germline V gene. V was pared by 7 bases and J by 6 bases, with 15 bases between. CDR3 size: 13 residues. Here the CDR3 reads CASTLGMGDGYTF. CDR3 DNA sequence: TGTGCCAGCACCCTAGGGATGGGAGATGGCTACACCTTC.

This clonotype showed up just a few times. Relative to the germline gene, one junction end is altered; a read error may explain this. The chain joins TRBV5-1 to TRBJ2-7; 9 nucleotides agree with TRBD2. The CDR3 is made up of 14 amino acids. Germline V gene lookup returns CDR1 SGHRS and CDR2 YFSETQ. CDR3 in DNA: TGTGCCAGCAGCTACGGGACTAGCCTCTACGAGCAGTACTTC. This encodes CASSYGTSLYEQYF.

Comment on this clonotype: A single base separates this from a much larger clone, so it may be a read error. The chain employs TRBV30 and TRBJ1-5; D might be TRBD1 (6 bases). This CDR3 contains 13 residues. V lost 3 bases to trimming and J lost 4 bases, with 10 bases between them. The V gene's germline CDR1 is GTSNPN and CDR2 SVGIG (reference sequence). CDR3 sequence (DNA): TGTGCCTGGAGAGAGGGGGTGAATCAGCCCCAGCATTTT. It yields the protein CAWREGVNQPQHF.

Note on this clonotype: A much larger clonotype is one base distant, so this may be a read error. The genes are TRBV28 and TRBJ1-1; possibly TRBD1 for D (5 bases). V dropped 8 bases and J dropped 0 bases, with 16 bases sitting between them. Germline V CDR1 and CDR2: MDHEN, SYDVKM. The CDR3 runs to 15 residues. The CDR3 is CASRLRQPMNTEAFF. The DNA for the CDR3 is TGTGCCAGCCGTCTTAGACAGCCTATGAACACTGAAGCTTTCTTT.

With respect to this clonotype: Only one base separates this from a far larger clonotype, so it likely reflects a read error. The V gene is TRBV28, the J gene TRBJ2-3; TRBD1 or TRBD2 may be the D gene (6 bases each). The J call could be wrong; TRBJ2-1 is a better fit for the DNA end. In germline, CDR1 is MDHEN, CDR2 SYDVKM. The CDR3 runs to 15 residues. CDR3 residues: CASTIGGPAGEMQFF. The DNA for the CDR3 is TGTGCCAGCACCATAGGGGGGCCAGCAGGGGAGATGCAGTTCTTC.

There are a few counts of this clonotype. The gene calls are TRBV5-4 and TRBJ1-4; D perhaps matches TRBD1 (6 bases). This CDR3 is 15 amino acids long. CDR1 SGHNT and CDR2 YYREEE come from the germline V gene (reference sequence). The germline V and J ends were trimmed by 4 bases and 6 bases, with 16 bases remaining between them. The CDR3 protein is CASSPMGGRDEKLFF. In DNA, the CDR3 is TGTGCCAGCAGCCCGATGGGGGGGCGGGATGAAAAACTGTTTTTT. The entire variable domain, with the rest obtained from reference TRBV5-4 and TRBJ1-4, is as follows: ETGVTQSPTHLIKTRGQQVTLRCSSQSGHNTVSWYQQALGQGPQFIFQYYREEENGRGNFPPRFSGLQFPNYSSELNVNALELDDSALYLCASSPMGGRDEKLFFGSGTQLSVL.

This clonotype was detected ten times or more. This chain uses TRBV12-3 or TRBV12-4 with TRBJ1-5; a possible D gene is TRBD1 (5 bases). The V end was cut by 1 base, the J end by 2 bases, with 12 bases between. This CDR3 spans 16 amino acids. The CDR3 here is CASSLGRRGGNQPQHF. For the CDR3, the DNA is TGTGCCAGCAGTTTAGGGCGGAGAGGGGGCAATCAGCCCCAGCATTTT.

The chain couples TRBV15 to TRBJ1-5, with D possibly matching TRBD1 (6 bases). The germline V gene encodes CDR1 LNHNV and CDR2 YYDKDF (reference sequence). This CDR3 region has 17 residues. V was shortened by 1 base and J by 11 bases, with 24 bases between the two germline ends. The CDR3 region has the DNA TGTGCCACCAGCAGAGCGCTGGGGGGGCCAGGCCAAGGGGCCCAGCATTTT. Residues: CATSRALGGPGQGAQHF.

Ten or more counts support this clonotype. The chain has TRBV28 and TRBJ2-1; D uncertain. This CDR3 spans 14 amino acids. Germline CDR1 is MDHEN and CDR2 is SYDVKM. Trimming left V 5 bases short and J 3 bases short, with 11 bases between. CDR3 DNA: TGTGCCAGCAGTCTGCGAGACGGCTACAATGAGCAGTTCTTC. Its protein is CASSLRDGYNEQFF.

This clonotype appeared a few times. The V gene is TRBV9, the J gene TRBJ2-7; TRBD1 or TRBD2 may be the D gene (5 bases each). The V end lost 3 bases, the J end lost 5 bases, and 12 bases lay between the germline ends. The germline CDR1 and CDR2 sequences are SGDLS and YYNGEE. The CDR3 is 13 amino acids. DNA for the CDR3: TGTGCCAGCAGCGCCCCGGGACGTAACGAGCAGTACTTC. It translates to CASSAPGRNEQYF.

In the case of this clonotype: A single base separates this from a much larger clone, so it may be a read error. Likely a read error: the CDR3 ends without its conserved phenylalanine or tryptophan. The J gene is TRBJ2-1, the V gene TRBV6-1, with TRBD2 identical over 7 bases. V was clipped by 0 bases and J by 2 bases; unmatched bases: 4. Germline loops: CDR1 MNHNS, CDR2 SASEGT. The CDR3 sequence is 16 residues long. The CDR3 coding sequence is TGTGCCAGCAGTGAAGCGGGGGGGATTACCTACAATGAGCAGTTCCTC. Translation gives CASSEAGGITYNEQFL.

This clonotype has a count of ten or more. The chain uses TRBV28 and TRBJ2-3; perhaps TRBD1 as D (5 bases). Germline V gene lookup returns CDR1 MDHEN and CDR2 SYDVKM. V lost 4 bases, J lost 4 bases, and 12 bases lay in between. This CDR3 spans 14 amino acids. For the CDR3, the DNA is TGTGCCAGCAGTTCCGGACAAGGACCAGATACGCAGTATTTT. This gives the protein CASSSGQGPDTQYF.

In its sample, this clonotype was seen a few times. V is TRBV28 and J is TRBJ2-7, with D uncertain. V was shortened by 2 bases and J by 5 bases, with 7 bases between the two germline ends. The CDR3 length is 12 residues. The germline CDR1 and CDR2 sequences are MDHEN and SYDVKM. CDR3 DNA: TGTGCCAGCAGTTTAACGACGGACGAGCAGTACTTC. Translating it yields CASSLTTDEQYF.

The rearrangement joins TRBV4-2 to TRBJ2-7; perhaps TRBD2 as D (7 bases). The germline V gene encodes CDR1 LGHNA and CDR2 YNFKEQ. The CDR3 consists of 16 residues. Trimming removed 0 bases at V and 0 bases at J, with 12 bases between. CDR3 coding DNA: TGTGCCAGCAGCCAAGACAGCGGGACACCCTCCTACGAGCAGTACTTC. It encodes CASSQDSGTPSYEQYF.

This clonotype was seen a handful of times. J is TRBJ2-1 and V is TRBV7-3; 10 bases agree with TRBD2. The CDR3 consists of 16 residues. Germline loops: CDR1 SGHTA, CDR2 FQGTGA. Trimming took 5 bases from V and 10 from J; bases not matched to a gene: 14. The CDR3 bases are TGTGCCAGCAGCCCACGATCGGATCTACTAGCGGGAGAGCAGTTCTTC. Translating gives CASSPRSDLLAGEQFF.

The chain couples TRBV15 to TRBJ2-2; a weak D match, TRBD1 (5 bases). V dropped 6 bases and J dropped 2 bases, with 10 bases sitting between them. Germline CDR1 is LNHNV and CDR2 is YYDKDF (reference sequence). The CDR3 is 14 residues long. In DNA form, the CDR3 reads TGTGCCACCAGACCGACAGTTAACACCGGGGAGCTGTTTTTT. It yields the protein CATRPTVNTGELFF.

The sample holds many counts of this clonotype. The gene calls are TRBV6-1 and TRBJ2-7; 9 nucleotides match TRBD1. The V segment lost 8 bases and the J segment 5 bases; nucleotides outside the gene matches: 7. CDR3 length: 13 amino acids. Germline assignment: CDR1 MNHNS and CDR2 SASEGT. CDR3: CASGDRGYDEQYF. CDR3 in DNA: TGTGCCAGCGGCGACAGGGGGTACGACGAGCAGTACTTC.

This clonotype turned up a few times. At one end, the junction sequence differs from germline, possibly due to a read error. The chain joins TRBV5-1 to TRBJ2-3; 8 bases align to TRBD1. The germline V gene has CDR1 SGHRS and CDR2 YFSETQ. The CDR3 runs to 16 residues. CDR3 nucleotide sequence: TGTGCCAGCAGCCCCGGACAGGGTTTGGGTACAGATACGCAGTATTTT. Translated: CASSPGQGLGTDTQYF.